These T cell receptor beta chains were read from a single sample in a study of shared clonotypes between healthy human individuals. TCRdb's table, derived via immunoSEQ multiplex PCR, lists solely in-frame clones and lacks some. Altogether around 650,000 clones are present, roughly 95% being singletons, with the ten largest covering less than 0.12%. Source material: naive CD8+ T cells sorted from blood. The receptors here all came from a woman between 25 and 40 years old in good health. The CDR3 runs from the conserved cysteine through the conserved F or W. D genes are given only for firm matches. Clone size appears in some rows only: once, few, many, or a class for an expanded clone.

j_gene	v_gene	abundance	d_gene	CDR3nt	CDR3aa
TRBJ1-2	TRBV11-1	few	.	TGTGCCAGCAGCAAAGAAAGGGGCAGAACTAACTATGGCTACACCTTC	CASSKERGRTNYGYTF
TRBJ2-7	TRBV28	.	TRBD1	TGTGCCAGCAGTTTTAGTGTCGGGACAGGGCTTAACTACGAGCAGTACTTC	CASSFSVGTGLNYEQYF
TRBJ2-2	TRBV28	.	.	TGTGCCAGCAGTTCCTCCAGGGGAACGAACACCGGGGAGCTGTTTTTT	CASSSSRGTNTGELFF
TRBJ2-1	TRBV29-1	.	TRBD1	TGCAGCGGGGCGGGACAGGGGGCTTCGTGGGCCAATGAGCAGTTCTTC	CSGAGQGASWANEQFF
TRBJ2-7	TRBV11-2	.	.	TGTGCCAGCAGCCCGGGAAGGGCTGGCTACGAGCAGTACTTC	CASSPGRAGYEQYF
TRBJ1-1	TRBV9	.	.	TGTGCCAGCAGCGTAGATAGCGGCACTGAAGCTTTCTTT	CASSVDSGTEAFF
TRBJ2-1	TRBV28	.	TRBD2	TGTGCCAGCAGTTTCTCTACCCTAGCGGGAGGGAGTGAGCAGTTCTTC	CASSFSTLAGGSEQFF
TRBJ2-3	TRBV27	.	TRBD1	TGTGCCAGCAGTCCCAGCATGGGACAGTTCACAGATACGCAGTATTTT	CASSPSMGQFTDTQYF
TRBJ2-1	TRBV6-1	.	TRBD1	TGTGCCAGCACTCTAGACAGGGGAGGCTACAATGAGCAGTTCTTC	CASTLDRGGYNEQFF
TRBJ2-5	TRBV4-1	.	.	TGCGCCAGCAGCCAACCCAGGTCGGATATTAGGAAAGGCGAGACCCAGTACTTC	CASSQPRSDIRKGETQYF
TRBJ2-1	TRBV11-2	.	TRBD1	TGTGCCAGCAGCTGGGACAGCAACAATGAGCAGTTCTTC	CASSWDSNNEQFF
TRBJ2-3	TRBV13	.	.	TGTGCCAGCAGCTTCCTAGGGGAGGGGGAGGATACGCAGTATTTT	CASSFLGEGEDTQYF
TRBJ2-7	TRBV28	.	TRBD2	TGTGCCAGCAGTTTCTTCGGGGGGTCGTACGAGCAGTACTTC	CASSFFGGSYEQYF
TRBJ2-1	TRBV11-2	.	.	TGTGCCAGCAGCTTAGTAGTTGTCGCCTACAATGAGCAGTTCTTC	CASSLVVVAYNEQFF
TRBJ1-2	TRBV7-2	.	.	TGTGCCAGCAGCCCCCGGGGGTCTGATGGCTACACCTTC	CASSPRGSDGYTF
TRBJ2-2	TRBV13	.	TRBD2	TGTGCCAGCAGCTTAGGAGGACTAGCGGGAGACACCGGGGAGCTGTTTTTT	CASSLGGLAGDTGELFF
TRBJ2-5	TRBV28	.	TRBD2	TGTGCCAGCAGCTCACTAGCGGCCGGTGAGACCCAGTACTTC	CASSSLAAGETQYF
TRBJ2-6	TRBV6-5	.	.	TGTGCCAGCAGTCGGACCGGGGCCAACGTCCTGACTTTC	CASSRTGANVLTF
TRBJ2-7	TRBV27	.	.	TGTGCCAGCAGTTTATCGGGGACTTTTTTCGAGCAGTACTTC	CASSLSGTFFEQYF
TRBJ2-1	TRBV28	.	.	TGTGCCAGCAGTTCCAACTTCCGGGACGGTGAGCAGTTCTTC	CASSSNFRDGEQFF
TRBJ2-3	TRBV6-1	.	.	TGTGCCAGCAGAAGAGGATACACAGATACGCAGTATTTT	CASRRGYTDTQYF
TRBJ2-7	TRBV27	.	.	TGTGCCAGCAGTTTCTTCCCCGACAGAGGAGAGCAGTACTTC	CASSFFPDRGEQYF
TRBJ2-3	TRBV19	.	TRBD1	TGTGCCAGTAGTTACAGGGGTGGCAGCACAGATACGCAGTATTTT	CASSYRGGSTDTQYF
TRBJ1-2	TRBV14	.	.	TGTGCCAGCAGCCAAGCTGGGAACTATGGCTACACCTTC	CASSQAGNYGYTF
TRBJ1-2	TRBV2	.	.	TGTGCCAGCATAGAGGGAGGTGAGGGTGGCTACACCTTC	CASIEGGEGGYTF
TRBJ2-7	TRBV27	.	TRBD2	TGTGCCAGCAGTTTATCAGGGAGGGGATCCTACGAGCAGTACTTC	CASSLSGRGSYEQYF
TRBJ1-4	TRBV2	.	.	TGTGCCAGCATAGGGTGGGGGCCCTCGAATGAAAAACTGTTTTTT	CASIGWGPSNEKLFF
TRBJ2-1	TRBV6-4	.	TRBD1	TGTGCCAGCAGTAGGGACAGCTACAATGAGCAGTTCTTC	CASSRDSYNEQFF
TRBJ1-1	TRBV10-1	.	.	TGCGCCAGCAGAGCAACTTCAACTAACACTGAAGCTTTCTTT	CASRATSTNTEAFF
TRBJ2-1	TRBV4-1	.	TRBD2	TGCGCCAGCAGCCAAGGGACTAGCGGGAACTACAATGAGCAGTTCTTC	CASSQGTSGNYNEQFF
TRBJ2-1	TRBV27	.	TRBD2	TGTGCCACTTCCGTGGGACTACACAATGAGCAGTTCTTC	CATSVGLHNEQFF
TRBJ2-7	TRBV25-1	.	.	TGTGCCAGCAGTTATGGAGAAACCTACGAGCAGTACTTC	CASSYGETYEQYF
TRBJ2-3	TRBV5-6	.	.	TGTGCCAGCAGCTTGTTCCTAGCGTTATGGGAGAGCACAGATACGCAGTATTTT	CASSLFLALWESTDTQYF
TRBJ2-7	TRBV5-8	.	.	TGTGCCAGCAGCTTTGGCGGAGACTACGAGCAGTACTTC	CASSFGGDYEQYF
TRBJ2-3	TRBV19	.	TRBD2	TGTGCCAGTAGTGTGGGGACTAGCGGCACAGATACGCAGTATTTT	CASSVGTSGTDTQYF
TRBJ2-1	TRBV6-1	.	.	TGTGCCAGCAGTGAAGCGCTGGCGAAGAGTTACAATGAGCAGTTCTTC	CASSEALAKSYNEQFF
TRBJ2-7	TRBV2	.	.	TGTGCCAGCATAGCTAGAAGCTCCTACGAGCAGTACTTC	CASIARSSYEQYF
TRBJ2-7	TRBV30	once	.	TGTGCCTGCCGTCCAGGGGCCTTCTACGAGCAGTACTTC	CACRPGAFYEQYF
TRBJ1-2	TRBV2	.	.	TGTGCCAGCAGGGGGATTGACGACTATGGCTACACCTTC	CASRGIDDYGYTF
TRBJ2-1	TRBV10-3	.	TRBD2	TGTGCCATCAGTGAGGAGGGGCGTTGGGAAGGCGGGAGACTCTACAATGAGCAGTTCTTC	CAISEEGRWEGGRLYNEQFF
TRBJ2-2	TRBV7-8	.	.	TGTGCCAGCAGCTTAGGGAGTTACACCGGGGAGCTGTTTTTT	CASSLGSYTGELFF
TRBJ2-3	TRBV4-2	.	.	TGTGCCAGCAGCCCGGGACACCCGCCGGATACGCAGTATTTT	CASSPGHPPDTQYF
TRBJ1-2	TRBV25-1	once	.	TGTGCCAGCAGCGAAACACTCGGGACGGATTATGGCTACACCTTC	CASSETLGTDYGYTF
TRBJ2-3	TRBV27	.	.	TGTGCCAGCAGTTTAGCGGGGACTAGCACAGATACGCAGTATTTT	CASSLAGTSTDTQYF
TRBJ2-7	TRBV13	.	TRBD2	TGTGCCAGCAGCTACAGCGGGAGGGCAGGTGAGCAGTACTTC	CASSYSGRAGEQYF
TRBJ1-1	TRBV9	.	.	TGTGCCAGCAGCGCGGGTCTGGTGAACACTGAAGCTTTCTTT	CASSAGLVNTEAFF
TRBJ2-1	TRBV9	.	.	TGTGCCAGCAGCGTAGGTCCGGGGGACAATGAGCAGTTCTTC	CASSVGPGDNEQFF